A single sample gave rise to the 5 T cell receptor beta chains below, sequenced in a study of blood T cell repertoires in COVID-19 (TCRdb year 2020). Library preparation used the immunoSEQ multiplex PCR assay. Imported from immuneACCESS, the table was reduced by TCRdb to in-frame sequences with V and J called. These copies leave out some clones; in studies compared against another copy, an unresolved V gene accounts for under half, and the cause of the remainder is not known. For this sample the table gives some 170,000 clones, of which roughly 90% were detected only once. The top ten clones comprise 1.5% to 2% of the sample. The sequenced sample was peripheral blood. These receptors were obtained from a woman between 45 and 65 years old with acute or convalescent COVID-19.

The J gene is TRBJ2-3, the V gene TRBV9, with TRBD2 matching over 9 bases. The CDR3 extends over 17 amino acids. V gave up 0 bases and J gave up 4 bases; unmatched junction bases: 9. Germline loops: CDR1 SGDLS, CDR2 YYNGEE. The CDR3 DNA follows: TGTGCCAGCAGCGTAGTTCCAGCGGGGGGCGGGGCAGATACGCAGTATTTT. It encodes CASSVVPAGGGADTQYF.

This clone was seen a single time. The chain combines TRBV6-4 with TRBJ1-1; 7 nucleotides line up with TRBD1. J gave up 1 base and V 4 bases, and 9 bases lay outside the gene matches. The CDR3 sequence is 16 residues long. From germline, CDR1 is MRHNA and CDR2 SNTAGT. This CDR3 reads CASSGDRKEANTEAFF. The CDR3 DNA is TGTGCCAGCAGTGGGGACAGAAAGGAGGCGAACACTGAAGCTTTCTTT.

The V and J genes are TRBV29-1 and TRBJ1-3; 10 bases are a match to TRBD1. The junction had 7 bases not matched to a gene; V was cut back by 7 bases and J by 7 bases. CDR1 and CDR2 from the germline V gene are SQVTM and ANQGSEA. The CDR3 runs to 13 residues. The CDR3 bases are TGCAGCGCCATGACAGGGGGCAGTAACACCATATATTTT. Its translation is CSAMTGGSNTIYF.

The chain carries TRBV6-6 and TRBJ2-6; the match to TRBD1 covers 10 bases. The CDR3 sequence is 20 residues long. Germline CDR1 and CDR2: MNHNY and SVGAGI (reference sequence). Trimming removed 6 bases from V and 2 bases from J; junction bases left unmatched: 16. The CDR3 loop is CASSSEAPGQGFPGANVLTF. CDR3 nucleotide sequence: TGTGCCAGCAGCTCAGAGGCACCGGGACAGGGGTTCCCTGGGGCCAACGTCCTGACTTTC.

The CDR3 region is CASSIFSGNEQFF. Here the CDR3 DNA reads TGTGCCAGTAGTATATTTTCGGGGAATGAGCAGTTCTTC. V gene TRBV19 combines with J gene TRBJ2-1, with D perhaps matching TRBD2 (5 bases). Germline V CDR1 and CDR2: LNHDA, SQIVND (reference sequence). Trimming removed 2 bases at V and 7 bases at J, with 9 bases between. The CDR3 sequence is 13 residues long.